The 27 T cell receptor beta chains below were found in one sample sequenced in a study of early stage breast cancer tumors. Sequencing used immunoSEQ multiplex PCR; TCRdb keeps in-frame clones, though not all of them. Here the sample spans approximately 39,000 clones, over 70% being singletons. Sequenced sample: blood. The origin of the receptors is a person aged 55 to 75 with breast cancer.

J is TRBJ1-2 and V is TRBV5-1; 8 bases align to TRBD1. The CDR3 length is 15 residues. Per the germline V gene, CDR1 is SGHRS and CDR2 is YFSETQ. Germline trimming cut 2 bases from V and 1 base from J; bases unmatched to any gene: 4. CDR3 sequence reads: CASSLGDRGNYGYTF. Here the CDR3 DNA reads TGCGCCAGCAGCTTAGGAGACAGGGGTAACTATGGCTACACCTTC.

The rearrangement links TRBV29-1 to TRBJ1-1; 11 bases fit TRBD1. Germline V gene sequence: CDR1 SQVTM, CDR2 ANQGSEA. The V and J ends lost 4 bases and 0 bases, in that order; junction bases with no gene match: 4. The length of the CDR3 is 15 residues. CDR3 coding DNA: TGCAGCGTTGCAGGGGACAGGGGGGTGAACACTGAAGCTTTCTTT. Amino acids: CSVAGDRGVNTEAFF.

The rearrangement uses TRBV28 and TRBJ2-3; 9 bases fit TRBD2. V shed 10 bases, J shed 5 bases, and the junction held 10 bases outside the gene matches. CDR1 MDHEN and CDR2 SYDVKM come from the germline V gene. CDR3 length: 14 amino acids. The CDR3 sequence is CATVLAGRLDTQYF. The CDR3 DNA reads TGTGCCACCGTCCTAGCGGGACGGCTAGATACGCAGTATTTT.

This rearrangement joins TRBV13 to TRBJ1-2, with TRBD1 matching 10 bases. Germline CDR1 reads PRHDT; CDR2 reads FYEKMQ (reference sequence). With 5 bases clipped from V and 7 bases from J, the junction kept 4 bases outside the gene matches. The CDR3 runs to 13 residues. The CDR3 nucleotides are TGTGCCAGCAGCACGACAGGGGGCCCTGGCTACACCTTC. Translation gives CASSTTGGPGYTF. Drawing the rest from reference TRBV13 and TRBJ1-2, the complete variable domain is AAGVIQSPRHLIKEKRETATLKCYPIPRHDTVYWYQQGPGQDPQFLISFYEKMQSDKGSIPDRFSAQQFSDYHSELNMSSLELGDSALYFCASSTTGGPGYTFGSGTRLTVV.

The V and J genes are TRBV12-5 and TRBJ1-2; 7 nucleotides line up with TRBD1. Germline values: CDR1 LGHNT, CDR2 FRNRAP. There are 13 residues in the CDR3. Losses at the gene ends were 5 bases for V and 3 bases for J; bases not matched to a gene: 3. CDR3 in amino acids: CASGEGADYGYTF. Written as DNA, the CDR3 is TGTGCTAGTGGTGAGGGGGCAGACTATGGCTACACCTTC.

In this sample, this clone turned up a few times. V is TRBV19 and J is TRBJ1-5; 7 bases line up with TRBD1. The trim removed 7 bases at V and 2 bases at J, leaving 11 bases unmatched. CDR1 is LNHDA, CDR2 SQIVND, per germline (reference sequence). This CDR3 spans 16 amino acids. The CDR3 loop is CASNHDRAVGNQPQHF. The CDR3 nucleotides are TGTGCCAGTAACCACGACAGGGCTGTGGGCAATCAGCCCCAGCATTTT.

This clone was observed a handful of times. The J gene is TRBJ1-5, the V gene TRBV6-6; D is possibly TRBD1 (6 bases). The V end lost 7 bases, the J end lost 6 bases, and 16 bases lay between the germline ends. This CDR3 contains 14 residues. In germline, CDR1 is MNHNY, CDR2 SVGAGI (reference sequence). The CDR3 region is CASIGSGDGQPQHF. Written as DNA, the CDR3 is TGTGCCAGCATTGGATCAGGGGATGGTCAGCCCCAGCATTTT.

This chain joins TRBV15 and TRBJ2-1, with a possible D match to TRBD1 (5 bases). The CDR3 runs to 15 residues. V lost 0 bases, J lost 7 bases, and 13 bases lay in between. CDR1 is LNHNV, CDR2 YYDKDF, per germline (reference sequence). Written as DNA, the CDR3 is TGTGCCACCAGCAGAGATAGGCAGGGCCTTAATGAGCAGTTCTTC. It yields the protein CATSRDRQGLNEQFF.

V and J are TRBV7-2 and TRBJ2-3, with TRBD2 matching 14 bases. Germline values: CDR1 SGHTA, CDR2 FQGNSA. V dropped 1 base and J dropped 3; count of bases not matched to a gene: 3. The CDR3 spans 17 residues. The CDR3 DNA is TGTGCCAGCAGCTTAGGTGGGACTAGCGGGAGAACAGATACGCAGTATTTT. It specifies CASSLGGTSGRTDTQYF.

This chain uses TRBV5-4 with TRBJ2-2; 7 bases line up with TRBD1. Germline V lookup: CDR1 SGHNT, CDR2 YYREEE (reference sequence). CDR3 length: 14 residues. J gave up 1 base and V 4 bases, and 1 base lay outside the gene matches. The CDR3 is CASSRTGNTGELFF. As DNA, the CDR3 is TGTGCCAGCAGCCGGACAGGGAACACCGGGGAGCTGTTTTTT.

This clone was seen just once. J is TRBJ1-2 and V is TRBV19; tentative D call: TRBD1 (6 bases). The CDR3 runs 16 residues. Germline CDR1 reads LNHDA; CDR2 reads SQIVND (reference sequence). Trimming left V 7 bases short and J 6 bases short, with 24 bases between. The CDR3, as DNA: TGTGCCAGTACCCCCGGGGGGGGGCGACGATTAGATGGCTACACCTTC. This translates into CASTPGGGRRLDGYTF.

This clone has more than one count but fewer than ten. The chain is built from TRBV5-1 and TRBJ1-1; no definite D call. V was clipped by 4 bases and J by 5 bases, with 15 bases between them. CDR1 is SGHRS and CDR2 is YFSETQ in the germline V gene. The CDR3 is 14 residues long. The CDR3 region has the DNA TGCGCCAGCAGCCTCCAGAGCGGGGTTACTGAAGCTTTCTTT. Translated: CASSLQSGVTEAFF.

The gene calls are TRBV28 and TRBJ2-1, with 8 bases that match TRBD2. Germline V gene data show CDR1 as MDHEN and CDR2 as SYDVKM. This CDR3 is built from 14 residues. V shed 5 bases and J 7 bases; nucleotides not matched to a gene: 7. In DNA form, the CDR3 reads TGTGCCAGCAGTCGAGCCGGGACTAGAAATGAGCAGTTCTTC. Its translation is CASSRAGTRNEQFF. Supplemented by reference TRBV28 and TRBJ2-1, the full variable domain reads DVKVTQSSRYLVKRTGEKVFLECVQDMDHENMFWYRQDPGLGLRLIYFSYDVKMKEKGDIPEGYSVSREKKERFSLILESASTNQTSMYLCASSRAGTRNEQFFGPGTRLTVL.

V usage is TRBV29-1 and J usage is TRBJ1-2; D ambiguous. V gave up 3 bases and J gave up 1 base, with 6 bases separating them. Germline assignment: CDR1 SQVTM and CDR2 ANQGSEA. The CDR3 is 12 amino acids. The CDR3 loop is CSVDPVNYGYTF. The CDR3, as DNA: TGCAGCGTTGATCCTGTTAACTATGGCTACACCTTC.

The V gene is TRBV4-1, the J gene TRBJ2-5, with D unresolved. The CDR3 is 14 amino acids. Germline V lookup: CDR1 MGHRA, CDR2 YSYEKL. V was pared by 3 bases and J by 2 bases, with 10 bases between. This CDR3 reads CASSHPDFQETQYF. The CDR3 DNA follows: TGCGCCAGCAGCCATCCCGACTTTCAAGAGACCCAGTACTTC.

The rearrangement joins TRBV29-1 to TRBJ1-5; D gene ambiguous. The V end was cut by 6 bases, the J end by 4 bases, with 10 bases between. Germline CDR1 SQVTM, CDR2 ANQGSEA. The length of the CDR3 is 12 residues. The CDR3 DNA follows: TGCAGCGTAACGGACGGGAATCAGCCCCAGCATTTT. Translation gives CSVTDGNQPQHF.

The chain uses TRBV7-6 and TRBJ1-3; D gene uncertain. There are 14 residues in the CDR3. Trimming took off 5 bases at V and 1 base at J, with 9 bases between the two ends. Germline loops: CDR1 SGHVS, CDR2 FNYEAQ. The CDR3 region is CASSPDFSGNTIYF. CDR3 DNA: TGTGCCAGCAGCCCAGATTTTTCTGGAAACACCATATATTTT.

The chain recombines TRBV7-6 with TRBJ2-1, with TRBD2 matching over 7 bases. Germline CDR1 SGHVS, CDR2 FNYEAQ. This CDR3 comprises 13 residues. V shed 4 bases, J shed 7 bases, and the junction held 4 bases outside the gene matches. The CDR3 region is CASSSGTINEQFF. DNA for the CDR3: TGTGCCAGCAGCTCGGGGACTATAAATGAGCAGTTCTTC.

The genes are TRBV4-1 and TRBJ2-2, with D tentatively TRBD2 (6 bases). Per germline, CDR1 MGHRA and CDR2 YSYEKL. This CDR3 region has 20 residues. Between the trimmed V and J ends, which lost 1 base and 4 bases, there was a span of 25 bases. In nucleotides, the CDR3 is TGCGCCAGCAGCCAAGTTCGGGTTGGGTCGGGAGCTCCGGCCACCGGGGAGCTGTTTTTT. It translates to CASSQVRVGSGAPATGELFF.

The CDR3 loop is CASSLRGIEGYTF. CDR3 nucleotide sequence: TGTGCCAGCAGCTTAAGGGGCATAGAAGGCTACACCTTC. The chain recombines TRBV5-5 with TRBJ1-2; tentatively, D is TRBD1 (5 bases). The CDR3 has 13 amino acids. The germline gives CDR1 SGHKS, CDR2 YYEKEE (reference sequence). V was clipped by 2 bases and J by 8 bases, with 13 bases between them.

This chain joins TRBV5-1 and TRBJ2-7, with TRBD1 identical over 9 bases. The CDR3 is made up of 13 amino acids. Germline trimming cut 5 bases from V and 3 bases from J; bases unmatched to any gene: 3. Germline CDR1 is SGHRS and CDR2 is YFSETQ. CDR3 region: CASRSGQGYEQYF. The CDR3 nucleotides are TGCGCCAGCAGATCGGGACAGGGCTACGAGCAGTACTTC.

The CDR3 loop is CASSLDWAIGELFF. The DNA for the CDR3 is TGTGCCAGCAGCTTAGACTGGGCAATCGGGGAGCTGTTTTTT. This sequence joins TRBV11-2 and TRBJ2-2; D gene unclear. V was shortened by 0 bases and J by 7 bases, with 9 bases between the two germline ends. This CDR3 has 14 residues. Germline V lookup: CDR1 SGHAT, CDR2 FQNNGV.

The V gene is TRBV7-2, the J gene TRBJ2-7; 7 bases are a match to TRBD1. In germline, CDR1 is SGHTA, CDR2 FQGNSA. The CDR3 consists of 15 residues. V shed 0 bases, J shed 3 bases, and the junction held 5 bases outside the gene matches. CDR3 coding DNA: TGTGCCAGCAGCTTAGCCGGGACAGAGAGCTACGAGCAGTACTTC. Translated: CASSLAGTESYEQYF.

This clone came up a few times. Here the CDR3 reads CASRLVRSPLHF. CDR3 DNA sequence: TGTGCCAGCAGACTTGTAAGGTCACCCCTCCACTTT. The chain links TRBV28 to TRBJ1-6; D not certain. Between the trimmed V and J ends, which lost 6 bases and 10 bases, there was a span of 10 bases. Germline V CDR1 and CDR2: MDHEN, SYDVKM. The CDR3 runs 12 residues.

The V gene is TRBV7-9, the J gene TRBJ2-3, with 10 bases that match TRBD2. The CDR3 contains 16 residues. Losses at the gene ends were 2 bases for V and 4 bases for J; bases not matched to a gene: 6. Germline lookup yields CDR1 SEHNR and CDR2 FQNEAQ (reference sequence). The CDR3 coding sequence is TGTGCCAGCAGCTTACGGCTAGCGGGAGCATCAGATACGCAGTATTTT. It encodes CASSLRLAGASDTQYF.

This clone came up a few times. The chain uses TRBV5-6 and TRBJ2-7; D unresolved. Germline CDR1 reads SGHDT; CDR2 reads YYEEEE. V shed 4 bases and J shed 2 bases, with 19 bases lying between them. CDR3 size: 16 residues. The CDR3 protein is CASSGIGDREPYEQYF. The CDR3 nucleotides are TGTGCCAGCAGCGGAATCGGAGACCGTGAACCCTACGAGCAGTACTTC.

V and J are TRBV5-1 and TRBJ1-4, with D maybe TRBD1 (6 bases). The germline V gene has CDR1 SGHRS and CDR2 YFSETQ. The V end lost 0 bases, the J end lost 13 bases, and 13 bases lay between the germline ends. The CDR3 totals 13 residues. CDR3 loop: CASSLEGGGRLFF. Written as DNA, the CDR3 is TGCGCCAGCAGCTTGGAGGGGGGCGGGAGACTGTTTTTT.